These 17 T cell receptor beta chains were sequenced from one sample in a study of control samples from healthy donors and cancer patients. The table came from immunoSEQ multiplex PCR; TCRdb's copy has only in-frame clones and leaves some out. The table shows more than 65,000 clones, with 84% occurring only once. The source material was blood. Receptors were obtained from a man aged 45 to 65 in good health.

Here the CDR3 DNA reads TGTGCCAGCAGCCGATCGACAGGGGGCGCGACTAATGAAAAACTGTTTTTT. It yields the protein CASSRSTGGATNEKLFF. The chain carries TRBV3-1 (or the pseudogene TRBV3-2) and TRBJ1-4; TRBD1 matches at 10 bases. V trimming: 4 bases; J trimming: 2 bases; junction bases outside the gene matches: 7. CDR3 length: 17 amino acids. Germline V gene lookup returns CDR1 LGHDT and CDR2 YNNKEL (reference sequence).

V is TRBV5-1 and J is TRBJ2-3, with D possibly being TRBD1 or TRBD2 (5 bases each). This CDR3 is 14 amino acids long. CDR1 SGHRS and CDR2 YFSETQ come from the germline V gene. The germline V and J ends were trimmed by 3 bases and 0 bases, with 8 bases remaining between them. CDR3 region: CASSSGPSTDTQYF. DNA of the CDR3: TGCGCCAGCAGCTCGGGGCCGAGCACAGATACGCAGTATTTT. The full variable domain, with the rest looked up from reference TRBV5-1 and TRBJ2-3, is KAGVTQTPRYLIKTRGQQVTLSCSPISGHRSVSWYQQTPGQGLQFLFEYFSETQRNKGNFPGRFSGRQFSNSRSEMNVSTLELGDSALYLCASSSGPSTDTQYFGPGTRLTVL.

The CDR3 region is CATSRVGLGRGYEQFF. CDR3 nucleotides: TGTGCCACCAGCAGAGTCGGACTAGGTCGTGGTTATGAGCAGTTCTTC. The rearrangement links TRBV15 to TRBJ2-1; TRBD2 aligns across 7 bases. The CDR3 has 16 amino acids. Per the germline V gene, CDR1 is LNHNV and CDR2 is YYDKDF (reference sequence). V shed 1 base and J 8 bases; nucleotides not matched to a gene: 11.

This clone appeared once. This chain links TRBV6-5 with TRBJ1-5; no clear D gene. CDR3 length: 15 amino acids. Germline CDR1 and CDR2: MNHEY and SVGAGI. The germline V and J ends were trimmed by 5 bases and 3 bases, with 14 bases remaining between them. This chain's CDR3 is CASSRRERDNQPQHF. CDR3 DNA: TGTGCCAGCAGTCGCCGGGAGAGGGACAATCAGCCCCAGCATTTT.

In DNA form, the CDR3 reads TGTGCCAGCAGCTGGACAGGGGGCGTCGACGAGCAGTACTTC. It is translated as CASSWTGGVDEQYF. V usage is TRBV11-3 and J usage is TRBJ2-7; 11 bases are shared with TRBD1. Losses at the gene ends were 4 bases for V and 5 bases for J; bases not matched to a gene: 4. CDR3 length equals 14 residues. The germline V gene encodes CDR1 SGHNT and CDR2 YENEEA.

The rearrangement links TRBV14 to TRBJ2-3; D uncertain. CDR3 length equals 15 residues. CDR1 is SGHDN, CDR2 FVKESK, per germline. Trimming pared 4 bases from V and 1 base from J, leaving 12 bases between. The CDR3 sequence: CASSPLGSGTDTQYF. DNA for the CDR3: TGTGCCAGCAGCCCCCTGGGGTCCGGCACAGATACGCAGTATTTT.

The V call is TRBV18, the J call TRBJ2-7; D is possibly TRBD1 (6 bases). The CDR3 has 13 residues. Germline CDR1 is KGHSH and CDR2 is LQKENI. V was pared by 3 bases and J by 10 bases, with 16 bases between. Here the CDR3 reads CASSPLGQSVQYF. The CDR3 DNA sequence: TGTGCCAGCTCACCCTTAGGACAGTCCGTTCAGTACTTC.

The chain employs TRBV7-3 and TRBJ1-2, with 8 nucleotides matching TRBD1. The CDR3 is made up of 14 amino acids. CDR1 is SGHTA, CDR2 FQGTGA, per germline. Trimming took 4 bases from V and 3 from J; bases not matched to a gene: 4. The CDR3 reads CASSSGQGHYGYTF. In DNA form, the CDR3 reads TGTGCCAGCAGCTCAGGACAGGGACACTATGGCTACACCTTC.

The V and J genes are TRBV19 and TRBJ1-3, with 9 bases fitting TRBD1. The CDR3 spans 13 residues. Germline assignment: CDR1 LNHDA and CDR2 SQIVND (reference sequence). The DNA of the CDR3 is TGTGCGACCGGGACAGGGCGAGGAGACACCATATATTTT. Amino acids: CATGTGRGDTIYF.

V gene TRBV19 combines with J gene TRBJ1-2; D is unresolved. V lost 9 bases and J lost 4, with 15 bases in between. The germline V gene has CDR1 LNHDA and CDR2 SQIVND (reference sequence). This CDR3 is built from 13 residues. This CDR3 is CASKREDVYGYTF. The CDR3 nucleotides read TGTGCCAGCAAACGGGAGGATGTCTATGGCTACACCTTC.

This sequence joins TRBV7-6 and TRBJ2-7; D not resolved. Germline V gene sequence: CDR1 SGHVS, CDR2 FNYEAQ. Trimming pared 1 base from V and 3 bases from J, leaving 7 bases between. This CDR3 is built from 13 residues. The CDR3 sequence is CASSLDPNYEQYF. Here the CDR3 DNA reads TGTGCCAGCAGCTTAGATCCTAACTACGAGCAGTACTTC.

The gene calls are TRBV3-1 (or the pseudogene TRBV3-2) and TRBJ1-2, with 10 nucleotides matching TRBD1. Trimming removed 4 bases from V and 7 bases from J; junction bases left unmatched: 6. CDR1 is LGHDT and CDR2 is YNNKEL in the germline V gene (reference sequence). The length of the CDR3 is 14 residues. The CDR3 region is CASSRQGAEGGYTF. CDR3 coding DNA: TGTGCCAGCAGCCGACAGGGGGCGGAAGGTGGCTACACCTTC.

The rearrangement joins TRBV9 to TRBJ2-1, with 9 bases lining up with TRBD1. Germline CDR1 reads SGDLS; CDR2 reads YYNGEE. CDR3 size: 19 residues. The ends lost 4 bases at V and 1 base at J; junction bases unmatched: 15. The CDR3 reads CASSSDPFGQGPSYNEQFF. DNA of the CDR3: TGTGCCAGCAGCTCCGACCCCTTTGGACAGGGGCCATCCTACAATGAGCAGTTCTTC.

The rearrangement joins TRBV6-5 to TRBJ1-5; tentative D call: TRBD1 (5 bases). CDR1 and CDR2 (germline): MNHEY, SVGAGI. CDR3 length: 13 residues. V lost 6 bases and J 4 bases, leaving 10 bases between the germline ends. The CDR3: CASSRQWNQPQHF. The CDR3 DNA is TGTGCCAGCAGCCGACAGTGGAATCAGCCCCAGCATTTT.

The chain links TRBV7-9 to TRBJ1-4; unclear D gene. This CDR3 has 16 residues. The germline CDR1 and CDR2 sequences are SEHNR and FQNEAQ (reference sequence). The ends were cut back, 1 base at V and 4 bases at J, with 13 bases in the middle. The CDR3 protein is CASSLEGAGYNEKLFF. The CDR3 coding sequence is TGTGCCAGCAGCTTAGAAGGTGCCGGTTATAATGAAAAACTGTTTTTT.

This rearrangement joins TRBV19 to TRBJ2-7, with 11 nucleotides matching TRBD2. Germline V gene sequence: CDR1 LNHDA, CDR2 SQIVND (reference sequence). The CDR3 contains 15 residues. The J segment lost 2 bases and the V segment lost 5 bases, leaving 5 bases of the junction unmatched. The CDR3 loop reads CASSALAGVPYEQYF. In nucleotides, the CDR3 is TGTGCCAGTAGTGCACTAGCGGGAGTTCCCTACGAGCAGTACTTC.

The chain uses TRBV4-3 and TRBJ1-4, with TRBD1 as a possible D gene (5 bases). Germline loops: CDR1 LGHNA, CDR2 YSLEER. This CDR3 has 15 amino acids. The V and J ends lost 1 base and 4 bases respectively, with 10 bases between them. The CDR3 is CASSQGRGDNEKLFF. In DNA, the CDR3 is TGCGCCAGCAGCCAAGGAAGGGGTGATAATGAAAAACTGTTTTTT.